This TCR beta chain was profiled in a study of T cell responses to AZD1222 COVID-19 vaccine. The germline gives CDR1 LNHDA, CDR2 SQIVND (reference sequence). This CDR3 has 14 residues. V lost 2 bases, J lost 4 bases, and 3 bases stayed unmatched. A note on this clone: Its antigen is currently unknown.

The protocol was immunoSEQ multiplex PCR, while the TCRdb copy is restricted to in-frame clones and leaves out a portion. The sample gives about 100,000 clones, around 94% of which show up once; 2% to 2.5% is in the top ten. Study observations and caveats: Clonal diversity may have been underestimated in mostly white British donors.

The clonotype comes from an adult in good health. Specimen: peripheral blood, collected on day 0 of AZD1222 vaccination. This chain links TRBV19 with TRBJ1-2; TRBD1 agrees at 8 bases. The CDR3 region is CASSIRGTGYGYTF. The DNA of the CDR3 is TGTGCCAGTAGTATAAGGGGGACAGGCTATGGCTACACCTTC.